This entry lists 32 T cell receptor beta chains sequenced from one sample in a study of T cells in women clearing cervical HPV infection. Libraries were prepared by immunoSEQ multiplex PCR; TCRdb keeps only in-frame clonotypes and omits some of them. This sample's table has approximately 30,000 clones. The sample consisted of blood buffy coat. The receptors were gathered from a woman aged 18-69 years with a cervical HPV16 infection that either progressed to CIN3+ or cleared (not recorded which).

CDR3 region: CASSSSGGSYGYTF. The CDR3 DNA, read in part, is TGTGCCAGCAGCTCTTCAGGGGGTAGTTATGGC. J is TRBJ1-2 and V is TRBV7-2; 7 bases match TRBD1. Read sequence stops 3 residues before the CDR3 end, and the germline J gene provides the missing end. The germline V gene encodes CDR1 SGHTA and CDR2 FQGNSA. V shed 4 bases, J shed 5 bases, and the junction held 7 bases outside the gene matches. The CDR3 sequence is 14 residues long.

With regard to this clone: The read stops 3 residues short of the end of the CDR3; the missing end is completed from the germline J gene. The chain couples TRBV20-1 to TRBJ2-6; D not certain. V was clipped by 4 bases and J by 3 bases, with 10 bases between them. Germline V gene data show CDR1 as DFQATT and CDR2 as SNEGSKA (reference sequence). The CDR3 has 14 residues. CDR3 DNA, as far as it was read: TGCAGTGCTATCCGTGACATTGGGGCCAACGTC. This encodes CSAIRDIGANV. Given in full, the CDR3 is CSAIRDIGANVLTF.

Notes on this clone: The read halts 3 residues ahead of the CDR3 end, with the missing end drawn from the germline J gene. The rearrangement uses TRBV18 and TRBJ2-3; 11 positions match TRBD2. CDR3 size: 19 residues. Per germline, CDR1 KGHSH and CDR2 LQKENI. The chain's CDR3 is CASSPLGTSGTTGQETQYF. CDR3 DNA (partial): TGTGCCAGCTCACCTCTGGGGACTAGCGGTACAACGGGCCAAGAGACG.

About this clone: The CDR3 end is not reached by the read, which stops 3 residues before it; the germline J gene fills it in. The gene calls are TRBV10-3 and TRBJ1-1; possibly TRBD1 for D (6 bases). Trimming removed 2 bases at V and 3 bases at J, with 13 bases between. Germline CDR1 reads ENHRY; CDR2 reads SYGVKD. The CDR3 has 15 residues. The CDR3 sequence is CAISEQRGADTEAFF. The DNA read from the CDR3 is TGTGCCATCAGTGAGCAGCGGGGGGCGGACACTGAA.

CDR3 bases read: TGTGCCAGCAGCTCTCAGCGGGTCGTGGGCAATGAG. Its protein is CASSSQRVVGNE. The full CDR3 protein is CASSSQRVVGNEQFF. V is TRBV7-8 and J is TRBJ2-1; maybe TRBD2 (6 bases). The read halts 3 residues ahead of the CDR3 end, with the missing end drawn from the germline J gene. V was pared by 4 bases and J by 6 bases, with 16 bases between. CDR1 is SGHVS, CDR2 FQNEAQ, per germline. The CDR3 totals 15 residues.

This chain's CDR3 is CASSPGRRVYGQYF. The part of the CDR3 DNA that was read is TGTGCCAGCTCCCCTGGACGGCGGGTGTATGGT. The chain joins TRBV18 to TRBJ2-4; D perhaps matches TRBD2 (5 bases). The sequence runs out 3 residues before the end of the CDR3; the remainder is reconstructed from the germline J gene. The CDR3 has 14 residues. The germline V gene encodes CDR1 KGHSH and CDR2 LQKENI.

About this clone: The read gets to within 3 residues of the CDR3 end, and the germline J gene fills in the rest. This chain joins TRBV19 and TRBJ1-2, with 8 bases lining up with TRBD1. Germline loops: CDR1 LNHDA, CDR2 SQIVND (reference sequence). The CDR3 extends over 13 amino acids. The CDR3 spells CASSPTGVKGYTF. Partial CDR3 DNA: TGTGCCAGTAGTCCGACAGGGGTGAAGGGC.

CDR3 sequence reads: CASSDPGGTTNYGYTF. CDR3 DNA (partial): TGTGCCAGCAGTGATCCCGGCGGGACAACTAACTATGGC. This chain uses TRBV6-1 with TRBJ1-2, with D possibly being TRBD1 (6 bases). The CDR3 extends 3 residues past the end of the read, so its final part is completed from the germline J gene. V lost 3 bases to trimming and J lost 0 bases, with 14 bases between them. The CDR3 contains 16 residues. The V gene's germline CDR1 is MNHNS and CDR2 SASEGT.

On this clone: The CDR3 extends 3 residues past the end of the read, so its final part is completed from the germline J gene. The V and J genes are TRBV5-4 and TRBJ2-7, with 7 bases identical to TRBD1. The V gene's germline CDR1 is SGHNT and CDR2 YYREEE (reference sequence). J gave up 2 bases and V 4 bases, and 6 bases lay outside the gene matches. This CDR3 spans 14 amino acids. The CDR3 region is CASSTRQGTYEQYF. The sequenced CDR3 bases are TGTGCCAGCAGCACCCGACAGGGAACCTACGAG.

Of note for this clone: The read ends 3 residues shy of where the CDR3 ends; the end is completed using the germline J gene. The chain is built from TRBV20-1 and TRBJ2-7, with 9 bases fitting TRBD1. This CDR3 is 18 amino acids long. V gave up 3 bases and J gave up 1 base; unmatched junction bases: 16. Germline V gives CDR1 DFQATT, CDR2 SNEGSKA (reference sequence). The part of the CDR3 DNA that was read is TGCAGTGCTAGGTCTCTGGGACAGGGTGGGATCCAATCCTACGAG. This translates into CSARSLGQGGIQSYE. The complete CDR3 sequence is CSARSLGQGGIQSYEQYF.

Of note for this clone: The read halts 3 residues ahead of the CDR3 end, with the missing end drawn from the germline J gene. The chain employs TRBV30 and TRBJ2-3, with 13 bases fitting TRBD2. This CDR3 contains 15 residues. From germline, CDR1 is GTSNPN and CDR2 SVGIG (reference sequence). V was clipped by 6 bases and J by 4 bases; unmatched bases: 7. This chain's CDR3 is CACTGTSGVPDTQYF. The part of the CDR3 DNA that was read is TGTGCCTGCACCGGGACTAGCGGGGTCCCAGATACG.

As for this clone: The DNA ends 3 residues before the CDR3 does, and the rest of the CDR3 is filled in from the germline J gene. The V and J genes are TRBV7-8 and TRBJ1-2, with TRBD1 identical over 9 bases. From germline, CDR1 is SGHVS and CDR2 FQNEAQ. After removal of 5 bases from V and 6 bases from J, the junction contained 10 bases not matched to a gene. The CDR3 covers 15 residues. The sequenced part of the CDR3 DNA is TGTGCCAGCAGCCCCCGGGACAGGGAAGTGGATGGC. This gives the protein CASSPRDREVDG. The complete CDR3 protein is CASSPRDREVDGYTF.

The chain's CDR3 is CASSPPLAGEETQYF. Partial CDR3 DNA: TGTGCCAGCTCACCACCGTTAGCGGGGGAAGAGACG. The V gene is TRBV18, the J gene TRBJ2-3, with 9 bases fitting TRBD2. Coverage ceases 3 residues before the CDR3 finishes, and the germline J gene fills in the end. The CDR3 extends over 15 amino acids. Germline CDR1 reads KGHSH; CDR2 reads LQKENI.

This clone is deemed medium-sized by its frequency. The CDR3 goes on 3 residues after the read ends, and that part is filled in from the germline J gene. V usage is TRBV18 and J usage is TRBJ1-6; D ambiguous. Germline V gene lookup returns CDR1 KGHSH and CDR2 LQKENI. This CDR3 spans 14 amino acids. V lost 4 bases, J lost 6 bases, and 10 bases lay in between. CDR3 in amino acids: CASSRTDSNSPLHF. The sequenced CDR3 bases are TGTGCCAGCTCACGTACAGATTCTAATTCACCC.

As regards this clone: Sequencing ends 3 residues short of the CDR3 end; the germline J gene provides the rest. V is TRBV27 and J is TRBJ1-6, with D perhaps TRBD1 (6 bases). The V gene's germline CDR1 is MNHEY and CDR2 SMNVEV (reference sequence). The CDR3 loop spans 16 amino acids. The germline V and J ends were trimmed by 3 bases and 7 bases, with 16 bases remaining between them. The covered CDR3 bases are TGTGCCAGCAGTTTCTCCGGGGGGGCGCGGAATTCACCC. It yields the protein CASSFSGGARNSP. The full CDR3 protein is CASSFSGGARNSPLHF.

Worth noting for this clone: The read falls 3 residues short of the CDR3 end, and the missing part is taken from the germline J gene. The chain couples TRBV20-1 to TRBJ1-1; D may be TRBD1 (5 bases). This CDR3 has 12 amino acids. Germline V gene lookup returns CDR1 DFQATT and CDR2 SNEGSKA (reference sequence). The V end lost 1 base, the J end lost 5 bases, and 8 bases lay between the germline ends. CDR3 bases read: TGCAGTGCTAGAGTGGGGGGGACTGAA. It encodes CSARVGGTE. The CDR3 in full is CSARVGGTEAFF.

Turning to this clone: With the read ending 3 residues before the CDR3 end, the germline J gene is used to fill in that end. Other DNA sequences within the sample encode an identical CDR3. The chain recombines TRBV7-2 with TRBJ1-3, with 7 bases aligning to TRBD1. Germline V gives CDR1 SGHTA, CDR2 FQGNSA. The CDR3 covers 15 residues. Germline trimming cut 5 bases from V and 0 bases from J; bases unmatched to any gene: 4. CDR3 residues: CASSPTGDSGNTIYF. The CDR3 bases that were read are TGTGCCAGCAGCCCTACAGGGGACTCTGGAAACACC.

Incomplete CDR3 DNA: TGTGCCAGCATTCCACAGGGGGCTGGGGCCAACGTC. Translation: CASIPQGAGANV. The complete CDR3 reads CASIPQGAGANVLTF. The chain employs TRBV2 and TRBJ2-6; 8 positions agree with TRBD1. The missing CDR3 end, 3 residues past where the read stops, is filled in from the germline J gene. V shed 7 bases, J shed 2 bases, and the junction held 4 bases outside the gene matches. This CDR3 has 15 amino acids. Germline values: CDR1 SNHLY, CDR2 FYNNEI.

A word on this clone: The missing CDR3 end, 3 residues past where the read stops, is filled in from the germline J gene. The gene calls are TRBV18 and TRBJ2-1, with D uncertain. Germline values: CDR1 KGHSH, CDR2 LQKENI. Trimming left V 2 bases short and J 8 bases short, with 13 bases between. CDR3 length: 14 residues. The CDR3 DNA, read in part, is TGTGCCAGCTCACCAAACAGCCCAGAGGATGAG. Protein sequence: CASSPNSPEDE. The entire CDR3 protein is CASSPNSPEDEQFF.

Regarding this clone: The read ends 3 residues shy of where the CDR3 ends; the end is completed using the germline J gene. This chain joins TRBV2 and TRBJ2-3; 9 bases line up with TRBD1. Germline CDR1 and CDR2: SNHLY and FYNNEI. The CDR3 has 15 amino acids. CDR3 region: CASRGQGNGNQPQYF. The part of the CDR3 DNA that was read is TGTGCCAGCAGAGGACAGGGGAATGGGAATCAGCCG.

CDR3 DNA (partial): TGTGCCAGCAGCCATAAAACAGGGACCTACGAG. Translating it yields CASSHKTGTYE. The entire CDR3 protein reads CASSHKTGTYEQYF. This rearrangement joins TRBV7-9 to TRBJ2-7, with D maybe TRBD1 (6 bases). Read coverage stops 3 residues before the CDR3 terminus; the germline J gene supplies the remainder. The CDR3 consists of 14 residues. The germline V gene has CDR1 SEHNR and CDR2 FQNEAQ (reference sequence). V lost 5 bases, J lost 2 bases, and 13 bases lay in between. Supplemented by reference TRBV7-9 and TRBJ2-7, the full variable domain reads DTGVSQNPRHKITKRGQNVTFRCDPISEHNRLYWYRQTLGQGPEFLTYFQNEAQLEKSRLLSDRFSAERPKGSFSTLEIQRTEQGDSAMYLCASSHKTGTYEQYFGPGTRLTVT.

As concerns this clone: Read sequence stops 3 residues before the CDR3 end, and the germline J gene provides the missing end. This chain connects TRBV5-1 to TRBJ2-3; D might be TRBD2 (6 bases). Germline V lookup: CDR1 SGHRS, CDR2 YFSETQ. V was shortened by 2 bases and J by 4 bases, with 11 bases between the two germline ends. The CDR3 consists of 14 residues. CDR3 amino acids: CASSFGPSADTQYF. The part of the CDR3 DNA that was read is TGCGCCAGCAGCTTTGGCCCTAGCGCAGATACG.

As to this clone: The CDR3 goes on 3 residues after the read ends, and that part is filled in from the germline J gene. This chain joins TRBV6-2 or TRBV6-3 and TRBJ2-1, with TRBD1 identical over 10 bases. Germline CDR1 is MNHEY and CDR2 is SVGEGT. The CDR3 consists of 15 residues. Unmatched junction bases numbered 9, after V lost 6 bases and J lost 7 bases. The CDR3 spells CASRGTGAAWNEQFF. CDR3 bases read: TGTGCCAGCAGAGGGACAGGGGCAGCTTGGAATGAG.

To note about this clone: The sequence runs out 3 residues before the end of the CDR3; the remainder is reconstructed from the germline J gene. This chain connects TRBV2 to TRBJ1-1; TRBD1 is a possible D gene (6 bases). Trimming removed 9 bases from V and 0 bases from J, with 11 bases in between. The CDR3 is 13 residues long. The V gene's germline CDR1 is SNHLY and CDR2 FYNNEI. The covered CDR3 bases are TGTGCCAGTCGGACAGCCCTGAACACTGAA. This sequence encodes CASRTALNTE. The full CDR3 protein reads CASRTALNTEAFF.

Remarks on this clone: The read ends 3 residues shy of where the CDR3 ends; the end is completed using the germline J gene. This chain joins TRBV20-1 and TRBJ2-1; 7 bases are a match to TRBD2. The CDR3 has 13 amino acids. The trim removed 5 bases at V and 7 bases at J, leaving 8 bases unmatched. Per the germline V gene, CDR1 is DFQATT and CDR2 is SNEGSKA (reference sequence). Here the CDR3 reads CSARAGATNEQFF. The CDR3 bases that were read are TGCAGTGCTCGGGCGGGAGCAACGAATGAG.

Note on this clone: Read coverage stops 3 residues before the CDR3 terminus; the germline J gene supplies the remainder. V usage is TRBV30 and J usage is TRBJ2-2; 7 bases match TRBD1. From germline, CDR1 is GTSNPN and CDR2 SVGIG (reference sequence). This CDR3 has 13 residues. The CDR3 DNA, read in part, is TGTGCCTGGAGTAGACAGGGTCGGGAAAAG. This sequence encodes CAWSRQGREK. The full CDR3 sequence reads CAWSRQGREKLFF.

As concerns this clone: Sequencing ends 3 residues short of the CDR3 end; the germline J gene provides the rest. This chain joins TRBV2 and TRBJ2-7, with TRBD2 matching 8 bases. Germline V gene lookup returns CDR1 SNHLY and CDR2 FYNNEI. This CDR3 comprises 14 residues. V trimming: 6 bases; J trimming: 2 bases; junction bases outside the gene matches: 6. The DNA read from the CDR3 is TGTGCCAGCAGACTTCAGACTAGCGCCTACGAG. Translating it yields CASRLQTSAYE. In full, the CDR3 is CASRLQTSAYEQYF.

In regard to this clone: The sequence runs out 3 residues before the end of the CDR3; the remainder is reconstructed from the germline J gene. The chain has TRBV18 and TRBJ1-2, with TRBD1 identical over 7 bases. The CDR3 is made up of 16 amino acids. CDR1 is KGHSH, CDR2 LQKENI, per germline. CDR3 residues: CASSPQEGAFSYDYTF. The DNA read from the CDR3 is TGTGCCAGCTCACCACAGGAGGGGGCGTTCTCCTACGAC.

Details on this clone: The read ends 3 residues before the CDR3 terminus; that terminus is restored from the germline J gene. V gene TRBV20-1 combines with J gene TRBJ1-6; TRBD1 is a possible D gene (5 bases). Germline CDR1 DFQATT, CDR2 SNEGSKA (reference sequence). The V end lost 1 base, the J end lost 5 bases, and 9 bases lay between the germline ends. This CDR3 contains 14 residues. CDR3 in amino acids: CSARGGVDNSPLHF. The part of the CDR3 DNA that was read is TGCAGTGCTAGAGGAGGGGTCGATAATTCACCC.

On this clone: The read gets to within 3 residues of the CDR3 end, and the germline J gene fills in the rest. The chain employs TRBV2 and TRBJ2-3; TRBD1 aligns across 10 bases. CDR1 and CDR2 from the germline V gene are SNHLY and FYNNEI. CDR3 size: 15 residues. The CDR3: CASRRGTGALETQYF. Incomplete CDR3 DNA: TGTGCCAGCAGGCGCGGGACAGGGGCGCTGGAGACG.

As to this clone: The read finishes 3 residues shy of the CDR3 end, and the germline J gene is used to complete it. The chain combines TRBV15 with TRBJ2-7; tentatively, D is TRBD1 (6 bases). Trimming cost V 3 bases and J 1 base, with 13 bases left between them. Germline assignment: CDR1 LNHNV and CDR2 YYDKDF (reference sequence). This CDR3 contains 15 residues. The CDR3 DNA, read in part, is TGTGCCACCAGCAGTGAGACAGGTTTTTCCTACGAG. Protein product: CATSSETGFSYE. The complete CDR3 reads CATSSETGFSYEQYF.

With regard to this clone: From the germline J gene comes the end of the CDR3, since the read stops 3 residues before it. V and J are TRBV7-6 and TRBJ2-1, with 14 bases fitting TRBD2. Germline assignment: CDR1 SGHVS and CDR2 FNYEAQ. The CDR3 totals 17 residues. The V gene end was trimmed by 5 bases and the J gene end by 6 bases; junction bases not matched to a gene: 9. The covered CDR3 bases are TGTGCCAGCAGCCCAGGGACTAGCGGGAGTTCACCCAATGAG. This gives the protein CASSPGTSGSSPNE. The CDR3 reads in full as CASSPGTSGSSPNEQFF.